This T cell receptor (beta chain) was sequenced during a study of monozygotic twins with inflammatory bowel disease. Overall study results and limits: Variability may have been added to patient repertoires by differing immunosuppressive treatments. Repertoire similarity was not found to differ between concordant and discordant twins, possibly from limited power.

For every TCR library, roughly 3.5 ug of total RNA was used. Two nested PCRs, around 16 and 10 cycles, amplified TCRalpha and TCRbeta cDNA. Using the 5' RACE reads, TCRdb records one entry per CDR3 protein without DNA. This table lists a few hundred thousand distinct CDR3 sequences. The germline V gene has CDR1 SGHTA and CDR2 FQGTGA. The CDR3 spans 15 residues. A note on this clonotype: Its matching antigen is unknown.

This TCR was recovered from a human donor with ulcerative colitis or Crohn's disease, or a healthy co-twin of an affected twin (not recorded which). This chain uses TRBV7-3 with TRBJ2-1; the D call from TCRdb, TRBD1, cannot be confirmed without DNA. Sequencing was performed on blood. CDR3 region: CASSPRRSSYNEQFF.